This TCR beta chain was obtained from a study of Ad26.COV2.S vaccination and SARS-CoV-2 variants. Germline CDR1 reads SQVTM; CDR2 reads ANQGSEA. V was cut by 3 bases and J by 5 bases, with 10 bases left in between. CDR3 length: 12 amino acids. Treatment in this sample: some 20 received Ad26.COV2.S at low or high dose, single or two shots; roughly five received placebo; per-sample allocation not given. The study sampled participants on day 63 after the first vaccine or placebo injection. The protocol was immunoSEQ multiplex PCR, while the TCRdb copy is restricted to in-frame clones and leaves out a portion. The sample contains around 320,000 clones, 70% to 90% of which appear only once.

This chain joins TRBV29-1 and TRBJ2-5; D possibly uses TRBD1 or TRBD2 (6 bases each). The sample in question was peripheral blood, obtained in a trial of Ad26.COV2.S vaccine versus placebo. The origin of this receptor is a person aged 18-65 years who received the Ad26.COV2.S COVID-19 vaccine or a placebo. The CDR3 here is CSVDGGWETQYF. The CDR3 DNA sequence: TGCAGCGTTGACGGGGGCTGGGAGACCCAGTACTTC.